The TCR beta chain described here comes from a study of T-cell memory formation after mild COVID-19 (dated by TCRdb to the early 2020s). Background on the whole study: TCR sequence clusters from the two donors were largely donor specific. Longitudinal TCRalpha and TCRbeta repertoire sequencing tracked T-cell clones expanding and contracting after mild COVID-19 in two donors. The cohort was made up of two young adult volunteers, one female and one male, who were previously healthy.

CDR1 and CDR2, looked up from the germline V gene, are SGDLS and YYNGEE. There are 15 amino acids in the CDR3, from cysteine to phenylalanine inclusive. Solely the CDR3 DNA is kept, with 45 bases framed from the first base. The V end loses 2 bases and the J end loses 4 bases, and a stretch of 16 bases separates them. The listed sequencing device is Illumina NovaSeq 6000. cDNA libraries for TCRalpha and TCRbeta were prepared by 5'RACE using constant-segment primers, with sample barcodes and unique molecular identifiers added. RNA was extracted from every sample with Trizol reagent. The libraries were amplified in two PCR steps, and the second step added a second sample barcode and Illumina TruSeq adapters. The libraries were sequenced on an Illumina NovaSeq using 2 x 150 bp paired-end reads. Turning to the authors' computational methods: Reads were demultiplexed and collapsed into UMI-guided consensus sequences with migec v1.2.7. Using mixcr v2.1.11, UMI consensuses were aligned to TRA and TRB V and J templates and then assembled into clonotypes. A clonotype was counted as expanded or contracted only when both edgeR and NoisET called the clonotype significant, with the noise models trained on biological replicates. For edgeR calls, a false discovery rate-adjusted p below 0.01 and a log2 fold-change threshold of 1 were applied. As an exploratory analysis of dynamics, max-normalized trajectories of the 1000 most abundant clonotypes were examined by PCA with hierarchical clustering. Separately sequenced CD4+ and CD8+ repertoires were used to assign the CD4 or CD8 phenotype of responding clones. The public reads were reprocessed in TCRdb via fastp at Q25 and MiXCR, keeping in-frame beta chains. Under each unique CDR3 protein, matching rows form one entry showing the most common genes and DNA. The V and J calls and clone size are TCRdb's, not the authors'. Recorded for this sample are 500,000 to 600,000 distinct CDR3 sequences; roughly 18% of them occurred a single time. The top ten constitute 12% of the sample.

PBMCs were isolated by Ficoll-Paque density gradient centrifugation. This clonotype occurred a few times. The antigen this receptor binds is unknown. The record has no base qualities; no much larger clone is one base away. The full study reports these points: Some responding clones were detected in pre-infection memory, which suggested that pre-existing cross-reactive memory T cells had joined the SARS-CoV-2 response. Only two mild cases were covered by the study, and larger cohorts that include severe cases with pre-infection samples were considered necessary. Clones that contracted from day 15 to 85 showed balanced CD4/CD8 phenotypes, whereas a second wave of clones that expanded from day 15 to 37 leaned towards CD4+. Contracting CD4+ clones were found mainly in CM and EM memory subsets, while CD8+ clones were enriched in EMRA. SARS-CoV-2 specificity was not confirmed for the second-wave clones peaking on day 37.

The sequence links TRBV9 to TRBJ2-7; the D gene is perhaps TRBD2, on 5 matching bases. The sequence derives from an adult woman who had mild COVID-19 (a few samples of this study predate the infection). The sample titles of this study are shuffled in the database, so cell type and time point are left out; the donor was told from shared clones. The sequenced sample consisted of PBMCs or a T cell subset sorted from them (not recorded which). CDR3 reads: CASSVRAASGYEQYF. The DNA reads as follows: TGTGCCAGCAGCGTCCGAGCCGCGTCGGGGTACGAGCAGTACTTC.